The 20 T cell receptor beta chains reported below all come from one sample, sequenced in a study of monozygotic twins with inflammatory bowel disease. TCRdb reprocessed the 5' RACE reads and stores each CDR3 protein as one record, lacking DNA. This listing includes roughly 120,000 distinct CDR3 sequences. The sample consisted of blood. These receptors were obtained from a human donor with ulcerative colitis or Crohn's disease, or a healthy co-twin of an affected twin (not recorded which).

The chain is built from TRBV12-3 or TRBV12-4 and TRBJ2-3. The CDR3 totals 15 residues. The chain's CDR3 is CASSLGQDGTDTQYF.

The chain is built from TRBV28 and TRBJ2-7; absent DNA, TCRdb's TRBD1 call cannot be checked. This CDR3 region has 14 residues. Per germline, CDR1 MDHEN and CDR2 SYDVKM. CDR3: CASSLYQGLYEQYF.

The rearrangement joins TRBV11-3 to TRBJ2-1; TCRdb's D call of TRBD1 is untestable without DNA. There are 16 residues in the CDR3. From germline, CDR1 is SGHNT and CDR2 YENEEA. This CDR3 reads CASSLAGTETYNEQFF.

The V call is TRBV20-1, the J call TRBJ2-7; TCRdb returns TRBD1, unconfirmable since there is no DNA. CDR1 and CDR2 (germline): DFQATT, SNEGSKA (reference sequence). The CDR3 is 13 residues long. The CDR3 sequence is CSTGDPSLYEQYF.

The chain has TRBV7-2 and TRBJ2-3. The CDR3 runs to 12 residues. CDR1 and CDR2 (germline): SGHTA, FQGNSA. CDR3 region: CASSRGTDTQYF.

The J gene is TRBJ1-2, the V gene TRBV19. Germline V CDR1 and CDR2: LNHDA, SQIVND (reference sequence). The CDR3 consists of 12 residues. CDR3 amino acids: CATRLANYGYTF.

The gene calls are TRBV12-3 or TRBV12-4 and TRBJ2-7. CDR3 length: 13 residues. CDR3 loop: CASSFVSSYEQYF.

The CDR3 spells CASSLLAGALNTGELFF. This sequence joins TRBV7-2 and TRBJ2-2; TCRdb proposes TRBD2, but this gene call is untestable without DNA. Germline CDR1 and CDR2: SGHTA and FQGNSA. CDR3 length equals 17 residues.

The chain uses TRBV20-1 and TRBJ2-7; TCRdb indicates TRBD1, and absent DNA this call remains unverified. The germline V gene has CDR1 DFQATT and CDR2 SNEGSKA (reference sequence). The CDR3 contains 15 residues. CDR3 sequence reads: CSARDLGVPAYEQYF.

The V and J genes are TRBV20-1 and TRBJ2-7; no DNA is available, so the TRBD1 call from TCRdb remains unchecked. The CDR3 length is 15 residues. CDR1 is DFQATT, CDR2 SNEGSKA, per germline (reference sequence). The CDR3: CSARTSKTATYEQYF.

The CDR3 is CASSLVIGSYTGELFF. The chain joins TRBV5-1 to TRBJ2-2; TCRdb reports TRBD2, a call that lacks DNA to check it against. This CDR3 has 16 residues. The germline V gene encodes CDR1 SGHRS and CDR2 YFSETQ.

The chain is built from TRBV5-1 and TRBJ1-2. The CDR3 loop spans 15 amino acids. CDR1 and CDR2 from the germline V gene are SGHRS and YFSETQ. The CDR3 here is CASSLGGLYTYGYTF. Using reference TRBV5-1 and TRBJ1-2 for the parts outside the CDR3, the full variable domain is KAGVTQTPRYLIKTRGQQVTLSCSPISGHRSVSWYQQTPGQGLQFLFEYFSETQRNKGNFPGRFSGRQFSNSRSEMNVSTLELGDSALYLCASSLGGLYTYGYTFGSGTRLTVV.

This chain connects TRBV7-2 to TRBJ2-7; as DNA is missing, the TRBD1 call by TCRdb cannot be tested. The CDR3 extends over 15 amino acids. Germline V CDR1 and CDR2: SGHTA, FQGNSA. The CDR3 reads CASSLALTGDYEQYF.

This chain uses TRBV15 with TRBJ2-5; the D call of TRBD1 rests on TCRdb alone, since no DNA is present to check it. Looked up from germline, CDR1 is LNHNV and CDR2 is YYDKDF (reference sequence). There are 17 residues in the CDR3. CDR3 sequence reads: CATSRELGGAAGETQYF. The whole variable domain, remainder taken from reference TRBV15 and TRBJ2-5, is DAMVIQNPRYQVTQFGKPVTLSCSQTLNHNVMYWYQQKSSQAPKLLFHYYDKDFNNEADTPDNFQSRRPNTSFCFLDIRSPGLGDTAMYLCATSRELGGAAGETQYFGPGTRLLVL.

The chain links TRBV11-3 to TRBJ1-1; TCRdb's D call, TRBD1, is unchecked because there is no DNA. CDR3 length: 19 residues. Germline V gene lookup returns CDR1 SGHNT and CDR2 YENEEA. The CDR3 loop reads CASSHGRVKRVGEKAEAFF.

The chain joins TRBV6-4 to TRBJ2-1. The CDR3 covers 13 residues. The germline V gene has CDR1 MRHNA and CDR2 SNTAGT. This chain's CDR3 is CASSDGANNEQFF.

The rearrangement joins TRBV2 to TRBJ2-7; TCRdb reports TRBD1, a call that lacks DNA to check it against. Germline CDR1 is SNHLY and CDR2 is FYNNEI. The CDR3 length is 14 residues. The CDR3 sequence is CASSRDSYLGEQYF.

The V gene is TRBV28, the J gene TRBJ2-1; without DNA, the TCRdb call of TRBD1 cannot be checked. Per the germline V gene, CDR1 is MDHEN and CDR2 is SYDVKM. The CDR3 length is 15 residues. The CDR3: CASSIQRGAGSEQFF.

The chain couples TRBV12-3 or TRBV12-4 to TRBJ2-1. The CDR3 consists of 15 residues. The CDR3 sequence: CASSLAQHLNNEQFF.

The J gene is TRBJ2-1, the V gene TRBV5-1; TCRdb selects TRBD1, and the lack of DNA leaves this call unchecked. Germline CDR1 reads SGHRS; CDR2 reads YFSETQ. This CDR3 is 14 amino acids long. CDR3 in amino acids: CASSQDLFINEQFF.